Following are 17 T cell receptor beta chains from one sample sequenced in a study of blood T cell repertoires in COVID-19. The repertoire was sequenced with immunoSEQ multiplex PCR; TCRdb's copy has only in-frame clones and lacks some. The data contain about 120,000 clones, roughly four fifths of them singletons. Sequenced sample: peripheral blood. Receptors were obtained from a human donor in a cohort sampled during active COVID-19.

The chain is built from TRBV6-5 and TRBJ2-2, with TRBD1 matching over 7 bases. Looked up from germline, CDR1 is MNHEY and CDR2 is SVGAGI. The junction had 9 bases not matched to a gene; V was cut back by 5 bases and J by 6 bases. The CDR3 loop spans 15 amino acids. This CDR3 is CASSLRDSGAGELFF. As DNA, the CDR3 is TGTGCCAGCAGTCTCCGGGACAGTGGAGCCGGGGAGCTGTTTTTT.

The chain couples TRBV5-1 to TRBJ2-3, with D perhaps TRBD1 (6 bases). Germline V lookup: CDR1 SGHRS, CDR2 YFSETQ. This CDR3 has 18 residues. The V and J ends lost 3 bases and 0 bases respectively, with 20 bases between them. CDR3 amino acids: CASSYTTRDTFSTDTQYF. In DNA form, the CDR3 reads TGCGCCAGCAGCTACACGACGAGGGACACTTTCAGCACAGATACGCAGTATTTT.

The V gene is TRBV10-3, the J gene TRBJ1-5; the D gene is possibly TRBD1 (5 bases). CDR1 ENHRY and CDR2 SYGVKD come from the germline V gene. The CDR3 covers 15 residues. The V gene lost 9 bases and the J gene lost 7 bases, with 22 bases spanning the gap. In DNA, the CDR3 is TGTGCCATTGGGGGGGGAGGGCTTCAAAAACAGCCCCAGCATTTT. This sequence encodes CAIGGGGLQKQPQHF.

The chain has TRBV9 and TRBJ2-1, with 8 bases lining up with TRBD1. The length of the CDR3 is 19 residues. In germline, CDR1 is SGDLS, CDR2 YYNGEE. The trim removed 4 bases at V and 1 base at J, leaving 16 bases unmatched. CDR3 residues: CASSSSTGVESRSYNEQFF. The CDR3 DNA sequence: TGTGCCAGCAGCTCTTCGACAGGGGTCGAGTCCAGGTCCTACAATGAGCAGTTCTTC. Based on the CDR3 plus reference TRBV9 and TRBJ2-1, the full variable domain is DSGVTQTPKHLITATGQRVTLRCSPRSGDLSVYWYQQSLDQGLQFLIQYYNGEERAKGNILERFSAQQFPDLHSELNLSSLELGDSALYFCASSSSTGVESRSYNEQFFGPGTRLTVL.

The chain couples TRBV29-1 to TRBJ2-5, with D tentatively TRBD2 (5 bases). Trimming stripped 8 bases from V and 0 bases from J, with 7 bases between. This CDR3 is 11 amino acids long. Germline CDR1 and CDR2: SQVTM and ANQGSEA. Here the CDR3 reads CSPGDQETQYF. The CDR3, as DNA: TGCAGCCCCGGGGACCAAGAGACCCAGTACTTC.

V and J are TRBV6-1 and TRBJ1-5; tentative D call: TRBD1 (6 bases). The CDR3 is made up of 16 amino acids. Germline CDR1 reads MNHNS; CDR2 reads SASEGT. Trimming took off 2 bases at V and 2 bases at J, with 13 bases between the two ends. CDR3 loop: CASSELTGSGNQPQHF. The CDR3 nucleotides are TGTGCCAGCAGTGAATTAACAGGGTCTGGCAATCAGCCCCAGCATTTT.

This chain links TRBV12-5 with TRBJ2-7; 9 nucleotides match TRBD1. This CDR3 contains 15 residues. Trimming at V came to 1 base and at J to 1 base, leaving 2 bases not matched to a gene. Germline V gene lookup returns CDR1 LGHNT and CDR2 FRNRAP. The CDR3 loop reads CASGLGDRASYEQYF. CDR3 coding DNA: TGTGCTAGTGGTTTGGGGGACAGGGCTTCCTACGAGCAGTACTTC.

The chain is built from TRBV10-2 and TRBJ2-1, with 9 bases lining up with TRBD2. The CDR3 length is 14 residues. Germline V gene data show CDR1 as WSHSY and CDR2 as SAAADI. J was trimmed by 9 bases and V by 3 bases; bases with no gene match: 6. CDR3 nucleotide sequence: TGCGCCAGCAGTGAAGGGACTAGCACCGCTGAGCAGTTCTTC. Amino acid sequence: CASSEGTSTAEQFF.

The chain has TRBV4-3 and TRBJ2-5; 10 bases agree with TRBD1. J was trimmed by 5 bases and V by 1 base; bases with no gene match: 10. CDR3 length: 17 residues. Germline V lookup: CDR1 LGHNA, CDR2 YSLEER. Here the CDR3 DNA reads TGCGCCAGCAGCCAAGTTAGGACGACAGGGGGCTGGGAGACCCAGTACTTC. As protein: CASSQVRTTGGWETQYF.

The chain carries TRBV5-8 and TRBJ2-3; D gene uncertain. Germline-derived CDR1 and CDR2 are SGHTS and YDEGEE. Trimming took 0 bases from V and 0 from J, leaving 8 bases between them. The CDR3 consists of 15 residues. The CDR3 coding sequence is TGTGCCAGCAGCTTGGGACCTAGTAGCACAGATACGCAGTATTTT. Translation gives CASSLGPSSTDTQYF. Full variable domain (missing parts from reference TRBV5-8 and TRBJ2-3): EAGVTQSPTHLIKTRGQQATLRCSPISGHTSVYWYQQALGLGLQFLLWYDEGEERNRGNFPPRFSGRQFPNYSSELNVNALELEDSALYLCASSLGPSSTDTQYFGPGTRLTVL.

This clone was detected only once. The rearrangement uses TRBV6-5 and TRBJ2-3; 8 positions agree with TRBD2. V lost 0 bases and J lost 6; bases outside the gene matches: 8. This CDR3 region has 16 residues. Germline V gene lookup returns CDR1 MNHEY and CDR2 SVGAGI. CDR3 DNA: TGTGCCAGCAGTTACTCGCGGGGGGCAGGGGTTGATACGCAGTATTTT. Amino acid sequence: CASSYSRGAGVDTQYF.

The chain carries TRBV28 and TRBJ2-7; TRBD2 is a possible D gene (6 bases). The V and J ends lost 2 bases and 0 bases respectively, with 11 bases between them. CDR3 length: 15 amino acids. The germline V gene has CDR1 MDHEN and CDR2 SYDVKM. DNA of the CDR3: TGTGCCAGCAGTTTAACTGTCGGGAGCTCCTACGAGCAGTACTTC. It yields the protein CASSLTVGSSYEQYF.

The chain couples TRBV6-2 or TRBV6-3 to TRBJ2-7; TRBD1 aligns across 11 bases. Germline CDR1 reads MNHEY; CDR2 reads SVGEGT. V was clipped by 0 bases and J by 4 bases; unmatched bases: 8. This CDR3 region has 17 residues. CDR3 residues: CASSYSERTGGFYEQYF. CDR3 DNA sequence: TGTGCCAGCAGTTACTCCGAAAGGACAGGGGGCTTTTACGAGCAGTACTTC.

This chain connects TRBV7-9 to TRBJ2-7; D possibly corresponds to TRBD1 (7 bases). CDR3 length: 15 residues. V lost 0 bases and J 2 bases, leaving 11 bases between the germline ends. Germline V gene sequence: CDR1 SEHNR, CDR2 FQNEAQ (reference sequence). The CDR3 spells CASSLATGRPYEQYF. Written as DNA, the CDR3 is TGTGCCAGCAGCTTAGCGACAGGGAGGCCCTACGAGCAGTACTTC.

The chain employs TRBV2 and TRBJ2-5; D is ambiguous. With 6 bases removed from V and 2 bases from J, the gap between germline ends came to 4 bases. The CDR3 spans 11 residues. The germline CDR1 and CDR2 sequences are SNHLY and FYNNEI. The DNA of the CDR3 is TGTGCCAGCAGATTACAAGAGACCCAGTACTTC. It is translated as CASRLQETQYF.

The chain combines TRBV13 with TRBJ2-2, with 15 bases lining up with TRBD2. The CDR3 consists of 17 residues. V was pared by 5 bases and J by 6 bases, with 7 bases of the junction left unmatched. Germline V gives CDR1 PRHDT, CDR2 FYEKMQ (reference sequence). The CDR3 loop reads CASSMGLAGGRSGELFF. Here the CDR3 DNA reads TGTGCCAGCAGCATGGGACTAGCGGGGGGAAGGTCCGGGGAGCTGTTTTTT.

The chain employs TRBV2 and TRBJ1-4; TRBD1 agrees at 10 bases. Unmatched junction bases numbered 9, after V lost 3 bases and J lost 8 bases. CDR1 SNHLY and CDR2 FYNNEI come from the germline V gene. The CDR3 loop spans 16 amino acids. CDR3 sequence (DNA): TGTGCCAGCAGTGAGACAGGGGGCGTATTCGGCGAAAAACTGTTTTTT. Its protein product is CASSETGGVFGEKLFF. Full variable domain (remainder filled in from reference TRBV2 and TRBJ1-4): EPEVTQTPSHQVTQMGQEVILRCVPISNHLYFYWYRQILGQKVEFLVSFYNNEISEKSEIFDDQFSVERPDGSNFTLKIRSTKLEDSAMYFCASSETGGVFGEKLFFGSGTQLSVL.